This TCR beta chain was recorded in a study of prognosis after radiotherapy for stage I lung cancer. Turning to the study itself: Medical inoperability applied to all of the non-small cell lung cancer patients. Ages of the roughly twelve men and roughly six women ranged 53 to 84 years, median around 74.

This clonotype was seen repeatedly, ten times or more. Its specificity is not known. Whole-study results and caveats: Frequencies of TRBV and TRBJ gene use reportedly varied by whether patients had metastases.

Trimming left V 2 bases short and J 5 bases short, with 13 bases between. The V gene's germline CDR1 is MNHEY and CDR2 SVGEGT. This CDR3 is 15 amino acids long. With two-round multiplex PCR, TCR beta CDR3 sequences were amplified from genomic DNA. Amplification during the initial PCR round employed primers specific to each TRBV and TRBJ gene. TCRdb passed the multiplex PCR reads through MiXCR, listing each CDR3 protein once. The sample has about 51,000 distinct CDR3 sequences, 30% to 40% seen once; the top ten hold 9.2%. This receptor was taken from a donor over 45 with non-small cell lung cancer. The chain has TRBV6-2 or TRBV6-3 and TRBJ1-5; D perhaps matches TRBD1 (5 bases). Sequences were derived from PBMCs, sampled before or after stereotactic body radiation therapy (not recorded which). CDR3: CASSYGAGLHQPQHF. DNA of the CDR3: TGTGCCAGCAGTTACGGGGCAGGATTGCATCAGCCCCAGCATTTT.